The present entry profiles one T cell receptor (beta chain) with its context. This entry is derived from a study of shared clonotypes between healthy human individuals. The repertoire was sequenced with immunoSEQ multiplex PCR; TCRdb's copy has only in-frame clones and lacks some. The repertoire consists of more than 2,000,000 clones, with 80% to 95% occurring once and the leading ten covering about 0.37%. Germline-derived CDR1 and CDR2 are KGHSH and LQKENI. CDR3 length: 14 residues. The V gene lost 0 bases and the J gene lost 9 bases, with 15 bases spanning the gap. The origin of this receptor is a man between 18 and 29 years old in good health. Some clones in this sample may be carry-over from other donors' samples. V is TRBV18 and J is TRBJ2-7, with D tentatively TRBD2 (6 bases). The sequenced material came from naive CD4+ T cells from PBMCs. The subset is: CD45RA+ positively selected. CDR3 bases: TGTGCCAGCTCACCACCCGGGGACTCCCTTGGGCAGTACTTC. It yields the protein CASSPPGDSLGQYF.